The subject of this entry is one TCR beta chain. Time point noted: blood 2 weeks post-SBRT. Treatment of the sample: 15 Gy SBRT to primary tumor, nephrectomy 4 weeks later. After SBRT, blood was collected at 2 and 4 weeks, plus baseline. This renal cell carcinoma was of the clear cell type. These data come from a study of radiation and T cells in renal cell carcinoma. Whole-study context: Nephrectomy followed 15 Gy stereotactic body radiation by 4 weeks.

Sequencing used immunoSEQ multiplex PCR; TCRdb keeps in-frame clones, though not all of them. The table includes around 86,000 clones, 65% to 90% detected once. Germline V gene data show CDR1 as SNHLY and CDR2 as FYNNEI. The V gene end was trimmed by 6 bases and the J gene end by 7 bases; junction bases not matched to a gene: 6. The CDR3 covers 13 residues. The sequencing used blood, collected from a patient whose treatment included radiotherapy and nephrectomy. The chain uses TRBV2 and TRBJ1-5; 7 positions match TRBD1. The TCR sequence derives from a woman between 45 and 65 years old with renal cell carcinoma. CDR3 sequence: CASSDRVWQPQHF. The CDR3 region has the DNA TGTGCCAGCAGCGACAGGGTTTGGCAGCCCCAGCATTTT.